A single TCR beta chain is shown here with its context. The antigen is unknown. Primed by a sample-barcoded 5' primer and a J-beta primer mix, a second PCR proceeded for roughly 7 to 12 cycles. TCRdb used MiXCR to reprocess the 5' RACE reads, holding one entry per CDR3 protein. The table shows hundreds of thousands of distinct CDR3 sequences, with 58% occurring only once. Healthy Caucasian individuals from Russia aged roughly 6 to 90 were enrolled as donors. This specimen belongs to a study of blood T cells in healthy people across ages. Whole-study context: T cells yielded about one barcoded beta molecule per two cells through template switching. Notes on the study in general: The fall in TCR beta diversity per million T cells was roughly linear with age. Unsorted PBMCs ruled out conclusive naive versus antigen-experienced comparison.

The sequenced sample consisted of blood. This sequence originates from a man aged 25 to 40 in good health.

CDR3 loop: CSVGREGLSYNEQFF. The CDR3 bases are TGCAGTGTCGGGCGGGAGGGCCTCTCCTACAATGAGCAGTTCTTC. J is TRBJ2-1 and V is TRBV20-1, with 9 positions matching TRBD2. The CDR3 is 15 residues long. V lost 7 bases, J lost 0 bases, and 7 bases stayed unmatched. Germline CDR1 and CDR2: DFQATT and SNEGSKA (reference sequence).